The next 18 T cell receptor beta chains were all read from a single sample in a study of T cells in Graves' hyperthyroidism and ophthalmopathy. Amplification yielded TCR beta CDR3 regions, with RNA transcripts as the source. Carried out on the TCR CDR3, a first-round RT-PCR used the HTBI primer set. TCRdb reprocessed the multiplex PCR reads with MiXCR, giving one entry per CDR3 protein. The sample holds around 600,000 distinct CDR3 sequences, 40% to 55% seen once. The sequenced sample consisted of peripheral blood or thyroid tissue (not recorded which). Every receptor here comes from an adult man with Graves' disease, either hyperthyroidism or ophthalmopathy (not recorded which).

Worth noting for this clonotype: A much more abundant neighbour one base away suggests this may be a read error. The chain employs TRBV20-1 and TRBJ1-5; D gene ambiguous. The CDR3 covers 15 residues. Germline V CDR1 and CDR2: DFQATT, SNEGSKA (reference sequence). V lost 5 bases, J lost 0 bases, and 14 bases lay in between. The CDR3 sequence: CSAAGPFYSNQPQHF. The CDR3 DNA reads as TGCAGTGCTGCCGGGCCCTTCTATAGCAATCAGCCCCAGCATTTT.

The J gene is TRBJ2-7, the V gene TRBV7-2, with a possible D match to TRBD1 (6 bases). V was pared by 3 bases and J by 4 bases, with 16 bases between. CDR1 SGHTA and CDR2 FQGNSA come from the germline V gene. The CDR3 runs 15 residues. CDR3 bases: TGTGCCAGCAGCTTGGCAGGGGAACGATCATACGAGCAGTACTTC. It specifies CASSLAGERSYEQYF.

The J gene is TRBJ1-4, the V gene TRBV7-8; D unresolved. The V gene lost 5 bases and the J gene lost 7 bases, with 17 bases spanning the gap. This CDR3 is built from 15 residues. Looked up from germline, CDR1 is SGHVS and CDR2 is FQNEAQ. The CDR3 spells CASSPRVFFPEKLFF. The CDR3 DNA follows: TGTGCCAGCAGCCCAAGGGTCTTCTTCCCTGAAAAACTGTTTTTT.

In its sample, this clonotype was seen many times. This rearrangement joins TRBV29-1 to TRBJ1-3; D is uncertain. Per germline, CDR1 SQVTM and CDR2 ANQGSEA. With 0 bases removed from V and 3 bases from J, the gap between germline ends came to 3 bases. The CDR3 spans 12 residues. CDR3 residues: CSVEDFGNTIYF. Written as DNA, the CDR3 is TGCAGCGTTGAAGATTTTGGAAACACCATATATTTT.

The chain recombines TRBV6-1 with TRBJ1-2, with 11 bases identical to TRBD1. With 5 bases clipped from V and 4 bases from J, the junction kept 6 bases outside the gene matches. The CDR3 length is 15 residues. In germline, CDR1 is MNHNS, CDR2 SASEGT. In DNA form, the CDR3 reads TGTGCCAGCAGTCGCCGGACAGGGGGCTTCTATGGCTACACCTTC. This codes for CASSRRTGGFYGYTF.

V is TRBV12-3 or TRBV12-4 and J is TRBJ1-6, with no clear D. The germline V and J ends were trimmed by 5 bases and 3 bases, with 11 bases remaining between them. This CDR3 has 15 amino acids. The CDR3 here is CASSTRAIYNSPLHF. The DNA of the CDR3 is TGTGCCAGCAGTACCCGGGCCATCTATAATTCACCCCTCCACTTT.

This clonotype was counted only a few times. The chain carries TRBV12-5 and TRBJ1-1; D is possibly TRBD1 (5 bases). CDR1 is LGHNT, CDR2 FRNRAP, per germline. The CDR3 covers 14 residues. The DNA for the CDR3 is TGTGCCAGTCGCGGGGCCACTATGAACACTGAAGCTTTCTTT. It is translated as CASRGATMNTEAFF.

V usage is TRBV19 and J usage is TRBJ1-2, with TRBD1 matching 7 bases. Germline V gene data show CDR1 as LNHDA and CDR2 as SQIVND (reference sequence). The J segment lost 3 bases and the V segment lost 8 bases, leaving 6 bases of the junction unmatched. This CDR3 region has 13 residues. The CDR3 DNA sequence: TGTGCCAGTGAACGGGACAGAGACTATGGCTACACCTTC. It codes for CASERDRDYGYTF. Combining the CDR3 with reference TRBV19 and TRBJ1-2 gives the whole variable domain DGGITQSPKYLFRKEGQNVTLSCEQNLNHDAMYWYRQDPGQGLRLIYYSQIVNDFQKGDIAEGYSVSREKKESFPLTVTSAQKNPTAFYLCASERDRDYGYTFGSGTRLTVV.

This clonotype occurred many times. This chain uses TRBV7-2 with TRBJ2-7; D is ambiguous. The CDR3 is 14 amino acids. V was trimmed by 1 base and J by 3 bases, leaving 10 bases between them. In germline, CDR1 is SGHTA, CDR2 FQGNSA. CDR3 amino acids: CASSLDMESYEQYF. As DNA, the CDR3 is TGTGCCAGCAGCTTAGATATGGAGAGCTACGAGCAGTACTTC.

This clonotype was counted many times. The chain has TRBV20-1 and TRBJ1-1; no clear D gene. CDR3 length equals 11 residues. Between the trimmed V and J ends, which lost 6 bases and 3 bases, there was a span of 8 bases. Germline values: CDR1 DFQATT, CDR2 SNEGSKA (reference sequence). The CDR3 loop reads CSAARDTEAFF. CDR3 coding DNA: TGCAGTGCAGCGCGGGACACTGAAGCTTTCTTT.

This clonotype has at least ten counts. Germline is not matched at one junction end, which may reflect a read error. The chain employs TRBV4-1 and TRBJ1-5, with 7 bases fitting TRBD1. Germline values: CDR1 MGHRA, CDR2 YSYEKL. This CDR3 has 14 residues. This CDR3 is CASSQGQGNQPQHF. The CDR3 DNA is TGTGCCAGCAGCCAAGGACAGGGCAATCAGCCCCAGCATTTT.

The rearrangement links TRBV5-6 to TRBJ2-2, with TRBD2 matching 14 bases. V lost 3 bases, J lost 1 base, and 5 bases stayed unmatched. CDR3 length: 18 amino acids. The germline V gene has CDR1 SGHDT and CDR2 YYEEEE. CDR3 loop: CASSSPGTSGRNTGELFF. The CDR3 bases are TGTGCCAGCAGCTCCCCCGGGACTAGCGGGAGGAACACCGGGGAGCTGTTTTTT.

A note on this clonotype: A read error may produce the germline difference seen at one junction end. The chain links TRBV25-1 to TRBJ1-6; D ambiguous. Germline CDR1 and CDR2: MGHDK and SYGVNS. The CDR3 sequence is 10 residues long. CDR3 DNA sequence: TGTGCCAGCGGAGATTCGCCCCTCCACTTT. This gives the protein CASGDSPLHF.

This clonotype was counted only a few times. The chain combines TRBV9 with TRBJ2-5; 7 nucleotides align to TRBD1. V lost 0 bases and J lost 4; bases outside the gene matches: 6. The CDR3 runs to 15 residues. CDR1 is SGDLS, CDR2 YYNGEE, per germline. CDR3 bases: TGTGCCAGCAGCGTAGTCGCGACAGGGTTAGAGACCCAGTACTTC. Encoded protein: CASSVVATGLETQYF. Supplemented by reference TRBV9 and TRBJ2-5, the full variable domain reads DSGVTQTPKHLITATGQRVTLRCSPRSGDLSVYWYQQSLDQGLQFLIQYYNGEERAKGNILERFSAQQFPDLHSELNLSSLELGDSALYFCASSVVATGLETQYFGPGTRLLVL.

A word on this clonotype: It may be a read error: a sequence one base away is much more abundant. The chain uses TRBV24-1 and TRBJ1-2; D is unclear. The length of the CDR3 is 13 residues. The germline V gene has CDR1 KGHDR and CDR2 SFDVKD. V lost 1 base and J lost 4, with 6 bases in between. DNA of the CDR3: TGTGCCACCAGTGATTTTACCGCCTATGGCTACACCTTC. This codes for CATSDFTAYGYTF.

The DNA for the CDR3 is TGCGCCAGCAGCCGACAGGGCCCTGCTAACTATGGCTACACCTTC. It translates to CASSRQGPANYGYTF. The J gene is TRBJ1-2, the V gene TRBV5-1; TRBD1 matches at 7 bases. Germline CDR1 SGHRS, CDR2 YFSETQ. This CDR3 region has 15 residues. The ends lost 4 bases at V and 0 bases at J; junction bases unmatched: 6.

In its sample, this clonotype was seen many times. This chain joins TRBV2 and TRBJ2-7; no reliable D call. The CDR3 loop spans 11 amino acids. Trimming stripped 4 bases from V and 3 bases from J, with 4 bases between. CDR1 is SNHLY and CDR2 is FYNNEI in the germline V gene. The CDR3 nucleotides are TGTGCCAGCAGTGGCCTCTACGAGCAGTACTTC. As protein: CASSGLYEQYF.

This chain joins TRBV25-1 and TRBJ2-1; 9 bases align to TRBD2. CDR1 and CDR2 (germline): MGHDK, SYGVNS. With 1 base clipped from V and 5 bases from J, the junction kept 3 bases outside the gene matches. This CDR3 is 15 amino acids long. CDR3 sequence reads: CASSEWSGGNNEQFF. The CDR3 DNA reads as TGTGCCAGCAGTGAATGGAGCGGGGGGAACAATGAGCAGTTCTTC. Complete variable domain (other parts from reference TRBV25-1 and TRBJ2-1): EADIYQTPRYLVIGTGKKITLECSQTMGHDKMYWYQQDPGMELHLIHYSYGVNSTEKGDLSSESTVSRIRTEHFPLTLESARPSHTSQYLCASSEWSGGNNEQFFGPGTRLTVL.